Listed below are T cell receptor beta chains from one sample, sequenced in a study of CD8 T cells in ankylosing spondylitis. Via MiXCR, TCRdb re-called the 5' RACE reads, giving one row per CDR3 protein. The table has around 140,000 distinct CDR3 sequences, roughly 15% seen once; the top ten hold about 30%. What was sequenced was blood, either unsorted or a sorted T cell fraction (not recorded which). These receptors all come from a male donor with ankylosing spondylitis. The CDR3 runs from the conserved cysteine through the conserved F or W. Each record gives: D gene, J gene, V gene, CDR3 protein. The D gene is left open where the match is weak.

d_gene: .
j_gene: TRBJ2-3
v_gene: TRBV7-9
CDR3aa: CASSLGVKEGHPDTQYF

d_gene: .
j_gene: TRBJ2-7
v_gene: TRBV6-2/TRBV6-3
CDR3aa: CASSSSGVHEQYF

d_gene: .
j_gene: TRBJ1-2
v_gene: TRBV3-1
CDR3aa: CASREQGYGGYTF

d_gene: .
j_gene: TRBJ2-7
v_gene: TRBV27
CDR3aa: CASSLLGAYEQYF

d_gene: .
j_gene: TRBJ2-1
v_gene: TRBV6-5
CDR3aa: CASSYSPGDLPNEQFF

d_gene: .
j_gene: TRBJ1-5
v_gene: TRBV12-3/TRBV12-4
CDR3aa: CASGTSSNQPQHF

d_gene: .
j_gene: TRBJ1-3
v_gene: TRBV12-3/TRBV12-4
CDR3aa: CASSSRSIPTALVGNTIYF

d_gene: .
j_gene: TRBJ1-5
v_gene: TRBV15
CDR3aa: CATSGGHLGPQHF

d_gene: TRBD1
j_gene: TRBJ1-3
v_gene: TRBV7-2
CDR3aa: CASSPATGWAAANTIYF

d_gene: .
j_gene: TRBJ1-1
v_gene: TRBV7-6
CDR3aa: CASSLDQGGGSEAFF

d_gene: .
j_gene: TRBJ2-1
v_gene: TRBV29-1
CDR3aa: CSVESGYNEQFF

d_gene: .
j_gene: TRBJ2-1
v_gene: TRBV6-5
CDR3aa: CASSYSSRASGDEQFF

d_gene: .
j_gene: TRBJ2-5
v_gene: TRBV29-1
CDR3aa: CSVEDGEGQETQYF

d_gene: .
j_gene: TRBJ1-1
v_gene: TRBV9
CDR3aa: CASSVGGLTEAFF

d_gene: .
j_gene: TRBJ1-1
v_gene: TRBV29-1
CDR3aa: CSVDTGITEAFF

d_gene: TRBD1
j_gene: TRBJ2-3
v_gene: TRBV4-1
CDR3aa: CASSQGDSSTDTQYF

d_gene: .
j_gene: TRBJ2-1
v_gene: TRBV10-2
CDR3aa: CASRTKTGTNYNEQFF

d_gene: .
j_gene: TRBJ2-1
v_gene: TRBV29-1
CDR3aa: CSVEDGDDGSSYNEQFF

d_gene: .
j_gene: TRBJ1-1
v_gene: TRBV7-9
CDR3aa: CASSPGSTEAFF

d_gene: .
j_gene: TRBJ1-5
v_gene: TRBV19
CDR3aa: CASTPRLRDQPQHF

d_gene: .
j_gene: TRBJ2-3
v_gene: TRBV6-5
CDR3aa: CASSLQGFTDTQYF

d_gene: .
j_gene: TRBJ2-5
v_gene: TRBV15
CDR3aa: CATSGRGRQETQYF

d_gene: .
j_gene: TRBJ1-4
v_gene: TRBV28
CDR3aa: CASSSYRALEKLFF

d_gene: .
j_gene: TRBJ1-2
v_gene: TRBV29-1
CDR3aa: CSVTDQTNYGYTF

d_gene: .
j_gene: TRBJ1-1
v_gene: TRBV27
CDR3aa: CASRLQGVDTEAFF

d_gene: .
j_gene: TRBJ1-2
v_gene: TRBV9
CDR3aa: CASSAGGDYTF